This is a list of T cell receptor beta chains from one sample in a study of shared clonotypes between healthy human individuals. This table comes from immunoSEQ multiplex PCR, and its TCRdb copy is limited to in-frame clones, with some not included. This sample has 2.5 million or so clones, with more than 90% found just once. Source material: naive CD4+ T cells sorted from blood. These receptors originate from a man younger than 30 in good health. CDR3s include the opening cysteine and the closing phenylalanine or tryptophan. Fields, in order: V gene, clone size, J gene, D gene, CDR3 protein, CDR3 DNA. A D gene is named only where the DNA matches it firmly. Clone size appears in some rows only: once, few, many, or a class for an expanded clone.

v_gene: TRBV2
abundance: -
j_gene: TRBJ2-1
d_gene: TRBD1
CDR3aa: CASCPGQGSYNEQFF
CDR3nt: TGTGCCAGTTGCCCGGGACAGGGCTCCTACAATGAGCAGTTCTTC

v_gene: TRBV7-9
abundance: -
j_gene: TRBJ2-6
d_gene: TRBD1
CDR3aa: CASSLIFQDRGFGANVLTF
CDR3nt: TGTGCCAGCAGCTTAATTTTCCAGGACAGGGGGTTCGGGGCCAACGTCCTGACTTTC

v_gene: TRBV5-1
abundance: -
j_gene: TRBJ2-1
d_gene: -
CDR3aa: CASSPPGSYNEQFF
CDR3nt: TGCGCCAGCAGCCCACCCGGCTCCTACAATGAGCAGTTCTTC

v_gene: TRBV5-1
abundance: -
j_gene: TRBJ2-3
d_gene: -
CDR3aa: CASAAGPSTDTQYF
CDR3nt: TGCGCCAGCGCGGCGGGACCTTCCACAGATACGCAGTATTTT

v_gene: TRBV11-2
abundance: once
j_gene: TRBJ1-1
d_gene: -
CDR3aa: CASRPTGQPNTEAFF
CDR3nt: TGTGCCAGCAGACCGACCGGGCAACCGAACACTGAAGCTTTCTTT

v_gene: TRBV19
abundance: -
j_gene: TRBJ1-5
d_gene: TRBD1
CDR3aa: CASSSGQGDNQPQHF
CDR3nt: TGTGCCAGTAGTTCGGGACAGGGCGACAATCAGCCCCAGCATTTT

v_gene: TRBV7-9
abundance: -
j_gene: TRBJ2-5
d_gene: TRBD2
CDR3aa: CASSLGLAGVGETQYF
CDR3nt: TGTGCCAGCAGCTTAGGACTAGCGGGAGTCGGGGAGACCCAGTACTTC

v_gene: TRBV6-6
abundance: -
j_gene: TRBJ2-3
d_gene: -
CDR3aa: CASSVTGTSTDTQYF
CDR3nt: TGTGCCAGCAGTGTCACCGGGACTAGCACAGATACGCAGTATTTT

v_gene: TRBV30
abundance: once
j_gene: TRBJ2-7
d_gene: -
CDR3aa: CAWSWKGAGSYEQYF
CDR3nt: TGTGCCTGGAGTTGGAAGGGGGCGGGATCCTACGAGCAGTACTTC

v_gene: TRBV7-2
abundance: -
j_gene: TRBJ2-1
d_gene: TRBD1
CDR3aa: CASSSTGGYNEQFF
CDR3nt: TGTGCCAGCAGCAGCACAGGGGGTTACAATGAGCAGTTCTTC

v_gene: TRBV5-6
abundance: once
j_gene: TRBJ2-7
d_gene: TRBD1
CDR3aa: CASSYGHWTGNEQYF
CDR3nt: TGTGCCAGCAGCTACGGTCATTGGACAGGGAACGAGCAGTACTTC

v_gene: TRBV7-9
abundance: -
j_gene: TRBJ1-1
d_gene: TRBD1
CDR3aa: CASSQGQGNTEAFF
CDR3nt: TGTGCCAGCAGCCAGGGACAGGGAAACACTGAAGCTTTCTTT

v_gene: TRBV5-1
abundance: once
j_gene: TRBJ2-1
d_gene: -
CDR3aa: CASRAEGGNEQFF
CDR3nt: TGCGCCAGCAGAGCGGAGGGGGGCAATGAGCAGTTCTTC

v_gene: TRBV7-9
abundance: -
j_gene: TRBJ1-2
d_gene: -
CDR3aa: CASSLEWENYGYTF
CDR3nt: TGTGCCAGCAGCTTAGAGTGGGAGAACTATGGCTACACCTTC

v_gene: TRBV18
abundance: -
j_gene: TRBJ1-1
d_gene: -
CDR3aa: CASSQNSNTEAFF
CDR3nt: TGTGCCAGCTCACAGAACTCAAACACTGAAGCTTTCTTT

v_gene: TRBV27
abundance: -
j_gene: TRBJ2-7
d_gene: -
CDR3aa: CASSLPYRGGIDEQYF
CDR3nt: TGTGCCAGCAGTTTACCCTACAGGGGGGGGATCGACGAGCAGTACTTC

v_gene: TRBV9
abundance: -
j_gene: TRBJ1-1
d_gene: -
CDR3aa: CASSDRDTEAFF
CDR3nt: TGTGCCAGCAGCGACAGGGACACTGAAGCTTTCTTT

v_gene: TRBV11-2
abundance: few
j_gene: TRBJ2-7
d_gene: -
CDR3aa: CASSLGSGGYEQYF
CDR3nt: TGTGCCAGCAGCTTAGGGTCCGGGGGTTACGAGCAGTACTTC

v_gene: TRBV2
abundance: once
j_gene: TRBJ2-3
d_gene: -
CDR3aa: CASSAGATVTQYF
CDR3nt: TGTGCCAGCAGTGCAGGGGCGACCGTTACGCAGTATTTT

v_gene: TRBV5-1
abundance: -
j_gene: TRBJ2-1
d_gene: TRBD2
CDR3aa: CASSLVSGGLSYNEQFF
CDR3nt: TGCGCCAGCAGCTTGGTTAGCGGGGGTCTTTCCTACAATGAGCAGTTCTTC

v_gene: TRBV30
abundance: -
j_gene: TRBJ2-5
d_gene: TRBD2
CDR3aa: CAWTRTSGGFQETQYF
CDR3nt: TGTGCCTGGACACGGACTAGCGGGGGCTTCCAAGAGACCCAGTACTTC

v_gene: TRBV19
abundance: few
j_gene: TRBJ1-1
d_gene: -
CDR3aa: CASSRTPRSPMNTEAFF
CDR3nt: TGTGCCAGTAGTCGGACTCCTCGGAGTCCGATGAACACTGAAGCTTTCTTT

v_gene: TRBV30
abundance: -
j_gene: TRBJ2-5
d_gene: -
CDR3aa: CAWVVRETQYF
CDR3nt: TGTGCCTGGGTGGTCCGGGAGACCCAGTACTTC

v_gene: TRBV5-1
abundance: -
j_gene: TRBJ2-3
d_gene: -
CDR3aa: CASSLPTIDTQYF
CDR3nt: TGCGCCAGCAGCTTGCCCACGATAGATACGCAGTATTTT

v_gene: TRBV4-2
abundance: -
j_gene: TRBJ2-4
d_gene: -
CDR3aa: CASSDGLGGEAKNIQYF
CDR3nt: TGTGCCAGCAGCGATGGACTAGGGGGGGAGGCCAAAAACATTCAGTACTTC

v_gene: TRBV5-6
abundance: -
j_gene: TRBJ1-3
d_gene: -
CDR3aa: CASSLSSGNTIYF
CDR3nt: TGTGCCAGCAGCTTAAGCTCTGGAAACACCATATATTTT

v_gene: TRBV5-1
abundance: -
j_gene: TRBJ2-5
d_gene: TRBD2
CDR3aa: CASSIGTSGLTETQYF
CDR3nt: TGCGCCAGCAGCATAGGGACTAGCGGGTTAACAGAGACCCAGTACTTC

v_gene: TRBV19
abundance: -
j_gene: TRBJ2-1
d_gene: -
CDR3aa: CASSIVFADEQFF
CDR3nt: TGTGCCAGTAGTATAGTATTCGCGGATGAGCAGTTCTTC

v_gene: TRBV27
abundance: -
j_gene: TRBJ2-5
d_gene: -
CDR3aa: CASSPSGPRAETQYF
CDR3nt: TGTGCCAGCAGTCCCTCGGGACCTAGGGCGGAGACCCAGTACTTC

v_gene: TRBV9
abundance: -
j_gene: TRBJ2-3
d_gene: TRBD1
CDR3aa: CASSVGGTGGTDTQYF
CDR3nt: TGTGCCAGCAGCGTAGGGGGGACAGGGGGCACAGATACGCAGTATTTT

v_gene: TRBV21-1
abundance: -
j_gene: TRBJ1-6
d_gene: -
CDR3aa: CASSLPGGPAPLHF
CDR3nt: TGTGCCAGCAGCCTCCCGGGGGGCCCTGCACCCCTCCACTTT

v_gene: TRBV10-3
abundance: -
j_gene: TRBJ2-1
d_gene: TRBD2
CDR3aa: CAGGSAGVNEQFF
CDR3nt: TGTGCCGGGGGTTCGGCGGGAGTCAATGAGCAGTTCTTC

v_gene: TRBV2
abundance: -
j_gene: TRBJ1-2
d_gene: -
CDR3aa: CASSAQGDYGYTF
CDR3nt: TGTGCCAGCAGTGCACAGGGCGACTATGGCTACACCTTC

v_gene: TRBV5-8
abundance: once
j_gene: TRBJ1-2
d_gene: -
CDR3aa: CASSLGQGSYGYTF
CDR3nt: TGTGCCAGCAGCTTGGGGCAGGGGAGCTATGGCTACACCTTC

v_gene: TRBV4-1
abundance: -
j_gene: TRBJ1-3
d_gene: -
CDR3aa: CASSQEGTVGNTIYF
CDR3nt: TGCGCCAGCAGCCAAGAGGGGACTGTTGGAAACACCATATATTTT

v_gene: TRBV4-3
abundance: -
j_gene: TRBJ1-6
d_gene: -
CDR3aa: CASSQDRTVPSPLHF
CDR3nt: TGCGCCAGCAGCCAAGATCGGACAGTTCCTTCACCCCTCCACTTT

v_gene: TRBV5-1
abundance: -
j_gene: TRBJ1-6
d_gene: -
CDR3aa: CASSLRTDINSPLHF
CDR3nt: TGCGCCAGCAGCCTTCGGACCGACATTAATTCACCCCTCCACTTT

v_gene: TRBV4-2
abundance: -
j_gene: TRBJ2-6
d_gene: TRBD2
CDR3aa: CASSPGEGTGANVLTF
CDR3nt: TGTGCCAGCAGCCCGGGGGAGGGGACTGGGGCCAACGTCCTGACTTTC

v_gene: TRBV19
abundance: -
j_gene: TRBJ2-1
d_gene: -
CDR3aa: CASSIDLQGNEQFF
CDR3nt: TGTGCCAGTAGTATAGATCTACAGGGCAATGAGCAGTTCTTC

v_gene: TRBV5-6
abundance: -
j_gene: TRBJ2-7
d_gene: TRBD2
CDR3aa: CASSPSTSVRSYEQYF
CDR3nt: TGTGCCAGCAGCCCATCTACTAGCGTACGGTCCTACGAGCAGTACTTC

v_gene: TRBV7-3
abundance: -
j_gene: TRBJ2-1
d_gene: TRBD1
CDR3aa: CASSASGGSYNEQFF
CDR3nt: TGTGCCAGCAGCGCGTCAGGGGGTTCCTACAATGAGCAGTTCTTC

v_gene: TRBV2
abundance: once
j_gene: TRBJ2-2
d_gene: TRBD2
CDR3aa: CASSERRGGKELFF
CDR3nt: TGTGCCAGCAGTGAACGGCGGGGGGGAAAGGAGCTGTTTTTT

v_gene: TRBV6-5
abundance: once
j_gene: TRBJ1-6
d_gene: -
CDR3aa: CASSVSSYNSPLHF
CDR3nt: TGTGCCAGCAGTGTCAGCTCCTATAATTCACCCCTCCACTTT

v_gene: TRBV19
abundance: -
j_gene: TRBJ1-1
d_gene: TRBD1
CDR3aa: CASTTLTGMNTEAFF
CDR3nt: TGTGCCAGTACCACCCTGACAGGGATGAACACTGAAGCTTTCTTT

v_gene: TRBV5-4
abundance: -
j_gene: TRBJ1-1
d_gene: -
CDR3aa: CASSLARGAAMNTEAFF
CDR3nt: TGTGCCAGCAGCTTGGCCCGTGGGGCGGCTATGAACACTGAAGCTTTCTTT

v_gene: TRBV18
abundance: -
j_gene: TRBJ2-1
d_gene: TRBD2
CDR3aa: CASSGLAANEQFF
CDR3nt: TGTGCCAGCTCAGGGCTAGCGGCTAATGAGCAGTTCTTC

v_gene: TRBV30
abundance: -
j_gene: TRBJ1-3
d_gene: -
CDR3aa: CAWSQEFPGNTIYF
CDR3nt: TGTGCCTGGAGTCAAGAATTTCCTGGAAACACCATATATTTT

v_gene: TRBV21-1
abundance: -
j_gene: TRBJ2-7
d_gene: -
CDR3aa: CASSKTWAGLAGGFYEQYF
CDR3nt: TGTGCCAGCAGCAAAACATGGGCCGGACTAGCGGGAGGGTTTTACGAGCAGTACTTC

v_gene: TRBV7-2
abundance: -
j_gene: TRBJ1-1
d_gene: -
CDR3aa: CASSLDPGPNTEAFF
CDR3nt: TGTGCCAGCAGCTTAGATCCGGGGCCGAACACTGAAGCTTTCTTT